The rows below give T cell receptor beta chains drawn from one sample of a study of blood T cell repertoires in COVID-19. Sequenced by immunoSEQ multiplex PCR; TCRdb stores in-frame clones only, minus some. The sample lists roughly 280,000 clones, about 87% occurring once. Sequencing used PBMCs or T cells enriched from blood (not recorded which). These receptor sequences come from a woman in her 30s with acute COVID-19. CDR3s include the opening cysteine and the closing phenylalanine or tryptophan. D genes are given only for firm matches. Expanded clones are given a class, and other clones once, few, many or no size at all.

j_gene,d_gene,v_gene,abundance,CDR3aa,CDR3nt
TRBJ2-2,-,TRBV10-3,-,CAISASSPKVGELFF,TGTGCCATCAGTGCGTCTAGCCCGAAGGTCGGGGAGCTGTTTTTT
TRBJ2-1,TRBD1,TRBV5-1,once,CASSYGQGASHEQFF,TGCGCCAGCAGCTACGGACAGGGGGCCTCCCATGAGCAGTTCTTC
TRBJ2-7,-,TRBV19,-,CASSGFEGAGSYEQYF,TGTGCCAGTAGTGGTTTTGAAGGGGCAGGATCCTACGAGCAGTACTTC
TRBJ2-1,TRBD2,TRBV28,few,CASSLWTSGSWGEQFF,TGTGCCAGCAGTTTGTGGACTAGCGGGAGTTGGGGTGAGCAGTTCTTC
TRBJ2-2,-,TRBV29-1,-,CSVRRQGTGLVTTGELFF,TGCAGCGTCAGGAGGCAGGGGACCGGACTAGTCACCACCGGGGAGCTGTTTTTT
TRBJ2-2,TRBD1,TRBV7-9,-,CASILLVAGQGATGELFF,TGTGCCAGCATCCTCTTAGTAGCGGGACAGGGGGCCACCGGGGAGCTGTTTTTT
TRBJ2-7,-,TRBV7-9,-,CASSLGFSEQYF,TGTGCCAGCAGCTTAGGGTTTAGCGAGCAGTACTTC
TRBJ2-7,TRBD1,TRBV6-2/TRBV6-3,-,CASSYRTGVKADPSEQYF,TGTGCCAGCAGTTATCGGACAGGGGTTAAGGCCGATCCTTCCGAGCAGTACTTC
TRBJ1-2,TRBD1,TRBV6-6,-,CASTVPGQGASGYTF,TGTGCCAGCACCGTCCCGGGACAGGGGGCCTCTGGCTACACCTTC
TRBJ2-7,TRBD1,TRBV5-6,-,CASSSDRDGSYEQYF,TGTGCCAGCAGCTCTGACAGGGATGGGTCCTACGAGCAGTACTTC
TRBJ2-7,-,TRBV29-1,-,CSVEDRSRGAYEQYF,TGCAGCGTTGAAGATAGGAGCAGGGGGGCCTACGAGCAGTACTTC
TRBJ2-1,TRBD2,TRBV28,-,CASSFPGLAASYNEQFF,TGTGCCAGCAGTTTCCCCGGACTAGCGGCTTCCTACAATGAGCAGTTCTTC
TRBJ2-7,-,TRBV30,-,CAWREASTSPRYEQYF,TGTGCCTGGAGGGAGGCGTCGACTTCCCCTCGTTACGAGCAGTACTTC
TRBJ2-2,TRBD1,TRBV28,-,CASSHRGTGGELFF,TGTGCCAGCAGCCACAGGGGAACAGGCGGGGAGCTGTTTTTT
TRBJ1-4,-,TRBV28,once,CASSFSSEKLFF,TGTGCCAGCAGTTTTAGCTCGGAAAAACTGTTTTTT
TRBJ1-6,TRBD1,TRBV28,once,CASSLSGQGHSPLHF,TGTGCCAGCAGTTTATCGGGACAGGGTCATTCACCCCTCCACTTT
TRBJ1-5,-,TRBV19,-,CASSMWQGFGFGNQPQHF,TGTGCCAGTAGTATGTGGCAGGGCTTCGGGTTTGGCAATCAGCCCCAGCATTTT